These 2 T cell receptor beta chains originate from one sample sequenced in a study of T cell responses to AZD1222 COVID-19 vaccine. Only in-frame clones appear in the TCRdb table, and some are missing; sequencing was by immunoSEQ multiplex PCR. This table holds about 140,000 clones, 90% to 95% found once. Sequencing was performed on peripheral blood, taken on day 0 of AZD1222 vaccination. The receptors originated from an adult in good health.

V gene TRBV7-6 combines with J gene TRBJ1-5; unclear D gene. CDR3 length: 15 amino acids. V lost 1 base, J lost 0 bases, and 7 bases lay in between. Germline lookup yields CDR1 SGHVS and CDR2 FNYEAQ. CDR3 nucleotides: TGTGCCAGCAGCTTAGATACCTATAGCAATCAGCCCCAGCATTTT. Its translation: CASSLDTYSNQPQHF.

This chain joins TRBV12-5 and TRBJ1-1; D may be TRBD1 (5 bases). CDR3 length equals 17 residues. The V end was cut by 3 bases, the J end by 2 bases, with 19 bases between. The germline V gene has CDR1 LGHNT and CDR2 FRNRAP. CDR3 nucleotides: TGTGCTAGTGGTTTTCTTTTATCCGGGACTGAAAACACTGAAGCTTTCTTT. Translated, it gives CASGFLLSGTENTEAFF.